The clone carrying this T cell receptor beta chain has just a few counts. The antigen is undetermined. The data stem from a study of cytomegalovirus exposure and HLA in healthy donors. Study results and limitations: Later analysis showed TCR association rates varying by HLA locus, highest for DRB1 and lowest for HLA-C.

Likely unrecorded immune exposures existed in these nominally healthy donors. The V gene's germline CDR1 is LGHNA and CDR2 YNFKEQ. The CDR3 loop spans 15 amino acids. V lost 1 base to trimming and J lost 2 bases; unmatched junction nucleotides: 4. PCR involved 60 Vbeta and 13 Jbeta primers. This table comes from immunoSEQ multiplex PCR, and its TCRdb copy is limited to in-frame clones, with some not included. This table holds 99,000 or so clones, around 10% found once. The TCR originated in a man aged 35-49 years in good health and CMV-seropositive. The chain joins TRBV4-2 to TRBJ2-7; TRBD2 matches 8 bases. Input material: PBMCs. The CDR3 reads CASSQVLADTYEQYF. The CDR3 bases are TGTGCCAGCAGCCAAGTACTAGCGGATACCTACGAGCAGTACTTC.